The sequence of this T cell receptor (beta chain) was determined in a study of graft-versus-host responses after intestinal transplantation. Germline V CDR1 and CDR2: SGHNT, YYREEE (reference sequence). The CDR3 covers 14 residues. Trimming removed 4 bases from V and 4 bases from J, with 14 bases in between. Note on this clone: Antigen: not known.

The assay was immunoSEQ multiplex PCR, and TCRdb's table has in-frame clones only and misses some. The sample consists of around 55,000 clones, roughly nine tenths of them appearing once. The chain employs TRBV5-4 and TRBJ1-2, with no clear D. The source of this sequence is a human donor who was the organ donor for an intestinal transplant. The sequenced sample was unstimulated CD4+ T cells sorted from spleen or lymph node cells, obtained before transplant. CDR3 nucleotides: TGTGCCAGCAGCCCAAGGCCGGGTTCCTATGGCTACACCTTC. The encoded protein is CASSPRPGSYGYTF.